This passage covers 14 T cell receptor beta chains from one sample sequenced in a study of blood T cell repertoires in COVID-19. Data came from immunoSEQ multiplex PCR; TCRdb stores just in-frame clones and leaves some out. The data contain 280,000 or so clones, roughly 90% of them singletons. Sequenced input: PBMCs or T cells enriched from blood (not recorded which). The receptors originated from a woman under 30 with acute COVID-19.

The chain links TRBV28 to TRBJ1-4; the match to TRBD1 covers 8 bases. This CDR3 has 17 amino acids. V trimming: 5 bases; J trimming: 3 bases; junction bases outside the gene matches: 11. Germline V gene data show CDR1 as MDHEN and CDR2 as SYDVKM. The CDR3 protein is CASSPRGRVISNEKLFF. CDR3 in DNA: TGTGCCAGCAGTCCCAGGGGGCGAGTGATCTCTAATGAAAAACTGTTTTTT.

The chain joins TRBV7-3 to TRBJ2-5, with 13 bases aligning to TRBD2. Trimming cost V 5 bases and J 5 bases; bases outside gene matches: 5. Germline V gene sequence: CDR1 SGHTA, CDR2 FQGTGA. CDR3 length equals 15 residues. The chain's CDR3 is CASSTTSGRLETQYF. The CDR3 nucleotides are TGTGCCAGCAGCACGACTAGCGGGAGGCTTGAGACCCAGTACTTC.

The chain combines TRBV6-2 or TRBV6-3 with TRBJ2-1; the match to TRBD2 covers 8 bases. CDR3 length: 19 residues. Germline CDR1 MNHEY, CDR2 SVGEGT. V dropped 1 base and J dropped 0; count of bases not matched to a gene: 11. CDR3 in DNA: TGTGCCAGCAGTTACTTAAGTGGAAGTAGCGGGAACTCCTACAATGAGCAGTTCTTC. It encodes CASSYLSGSSGNSYNEQFF.

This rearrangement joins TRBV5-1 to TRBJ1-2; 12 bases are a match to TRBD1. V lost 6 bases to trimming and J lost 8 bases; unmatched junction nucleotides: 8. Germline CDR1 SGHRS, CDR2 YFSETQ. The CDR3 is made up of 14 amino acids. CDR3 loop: CASNRDRGQDGYTF. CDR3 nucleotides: TGCGCCAGCAACCGGGACAGGGGGCAGGACGGCTACACCTTC.

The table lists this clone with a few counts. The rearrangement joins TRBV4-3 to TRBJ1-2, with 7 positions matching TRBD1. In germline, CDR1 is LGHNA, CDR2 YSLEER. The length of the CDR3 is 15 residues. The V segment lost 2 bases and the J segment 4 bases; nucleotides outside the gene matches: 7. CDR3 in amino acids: CASSQTRQGVYGYTF. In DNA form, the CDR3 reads TGCGCCAGCAGCCAAACGAGACAGGGCGTCTATGGCTACACCTTC.

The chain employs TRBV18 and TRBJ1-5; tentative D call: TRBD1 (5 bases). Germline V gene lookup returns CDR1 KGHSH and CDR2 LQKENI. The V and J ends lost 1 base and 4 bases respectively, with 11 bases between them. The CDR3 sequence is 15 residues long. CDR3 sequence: CASSPQGNTNQPQHF. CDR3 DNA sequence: TGTGCCAGCTCACCACAGGGGAATACAAATCAGCCCCAGCATTTT.

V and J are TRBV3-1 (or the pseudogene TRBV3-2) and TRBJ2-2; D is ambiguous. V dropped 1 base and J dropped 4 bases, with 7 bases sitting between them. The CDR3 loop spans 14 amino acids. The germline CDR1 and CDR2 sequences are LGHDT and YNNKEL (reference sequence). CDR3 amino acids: CASSQVTVTGELFF. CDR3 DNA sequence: TGTGCCAGCAGCCAAGTGACTGTCACCGGGGAGCTGTTTTTT.

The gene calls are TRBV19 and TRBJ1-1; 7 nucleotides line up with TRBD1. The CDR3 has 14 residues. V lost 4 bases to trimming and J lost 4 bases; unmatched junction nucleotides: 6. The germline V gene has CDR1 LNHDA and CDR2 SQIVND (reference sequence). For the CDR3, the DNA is TGTGCCAGTAGTACCGTGACAGGGACCACTGAAGCTTTCTTT. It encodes CASSTVTGTTEAFF. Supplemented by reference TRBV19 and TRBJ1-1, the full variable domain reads DGGITQSPKYLFRKEGQNVTLSCEQNLNHDAMYWYRQDPGQGLRLIYYSQIVNDFQKGDIAEGYSVSREKKESFPLTVTSAQKNPTAFYLCASSTVTGTTEAFFGQGTRLTVV.

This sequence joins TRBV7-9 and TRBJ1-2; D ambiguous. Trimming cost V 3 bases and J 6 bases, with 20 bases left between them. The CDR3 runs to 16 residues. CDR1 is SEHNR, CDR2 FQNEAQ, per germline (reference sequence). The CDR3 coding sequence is TGTGCCAGCAGCTTTGCCATCAGGATCGCCGTGGATGGCTACACCTTC. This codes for CASSFAIRIAVDGYTF.

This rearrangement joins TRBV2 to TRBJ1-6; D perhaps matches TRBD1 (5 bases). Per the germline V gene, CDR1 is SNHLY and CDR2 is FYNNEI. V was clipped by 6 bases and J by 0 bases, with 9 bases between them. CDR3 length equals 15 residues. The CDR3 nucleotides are TGTGCCAGCAGGTACAGGAGCTCCTATAATTCACCCCTCCACTTT. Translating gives CASRYRSSYNSPLHF. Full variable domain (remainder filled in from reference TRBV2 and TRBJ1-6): EPEVTQTPSHQVTQMGQEVILRCVPISNHLYFYWYRQILGQKVEFLVSFYNNEISEKSEIFDDQFSVERPDGSNFTLKIRSTKLEDSAMYFCASRYRSSYNSPLHFGNGTRLTVT.

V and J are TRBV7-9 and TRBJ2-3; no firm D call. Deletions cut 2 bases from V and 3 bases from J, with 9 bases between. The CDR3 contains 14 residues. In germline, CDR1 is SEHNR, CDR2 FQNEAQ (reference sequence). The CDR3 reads CASSLSLETDTQYF. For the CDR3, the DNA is TGTGCCAGCAGCTTATCATTGGAGACAGATACGCAGTATTTT.

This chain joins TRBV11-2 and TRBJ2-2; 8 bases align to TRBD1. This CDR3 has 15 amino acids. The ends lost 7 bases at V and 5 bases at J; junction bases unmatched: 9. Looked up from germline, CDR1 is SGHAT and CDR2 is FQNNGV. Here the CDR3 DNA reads TGTGCCAGCACCCAATCAGGGGGCGGGACCGGGGAGCTGTTTTTT. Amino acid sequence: CASTQSGGGTGELFF.

CDR3 residues: CASSPPHPRGRRNEQFF. The DNA of the CDR3 is TGTGCCAGCTCACCACCGCATCCCCGTGGGAGGAGAAATGAGCAGTTCTTC. The J gene is TRBJ2-1, the V gene TRBV18, with D possibly matching TRBD2 (6 bases). CDR1 KGHSH and CDR2 LQKENI come from the germline V gene. The CDR3 extends over 17 amino acids. Trimming stripped 0 bases from V and 7 bases from J, with 19 bases between.

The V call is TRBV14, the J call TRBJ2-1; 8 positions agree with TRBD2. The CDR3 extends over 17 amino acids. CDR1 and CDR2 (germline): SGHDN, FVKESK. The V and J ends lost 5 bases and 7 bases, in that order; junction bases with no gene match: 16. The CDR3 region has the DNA TGTGCCAGCAGCTCATCCCGAGGAGCGGGAGTGGGTAATGAGCAGTTCTTC. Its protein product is CASSSSRGAGVGNEQFF. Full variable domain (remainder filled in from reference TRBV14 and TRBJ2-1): EAGVTQFPSHSVIEKGQTVTLRCDPISGHDNLYWYRRVMGKEIKFLLHFVKESKQDESGMPNNRFLAERTGGTYSTLKVQPAELEDSGVYFCASSSSRGAGVGNEQFFGPGTRLTVL.